Following are 27 T cell receptor beta chains from one sample sequenced in a study of T cells in Graves' hyperthyroidism and ophthalmopathy (dated by TCRdb to the late 2010s). The library was built by means of multiplex PCR. These reads were obtained on an Illumina HiSeq 2000. TCR beta CDR3 regions were amplified from RNA transcripts. A first-round RT-PCR of the TCR CDR3 used the HTBI primer set with the Qiagen OneStep RT-PCR kit. TCRdb took the public reads, trimmed them with fastp at Q25, ran MiXCR for clone calling and kept in-frame beta chains. All rows with the same CDR3 protein become a single entry with the most common DNA and genes. This sample lists about 360,000 distinct CDR3 sequences; over 10% were detected once. The top ten clones comprise about 9.1% of the sample. What was sequenced was blood. These receptors came from a woman in her late teens or twenties with Graves' hyperthyroidism.

This clonotype has at least ten counts. This chain joins TRBV27 and TRBJ2-3; 11 bases are shared with TRBD2. The V and J ends lost 6 bases and 1 base, in that order; junction bases with no gene match: 12. The CDR3 loop spans 18 amino acids. Germline V gene sequence: CDR1 MNHEY, CDR2 SMNVEV (reference sequence). CDR3 residues: CASSPAVAGGPGTDTQYF. DNA of the CDR3: TGTGCCAGCAGCCCCGCGGTAGCGGGAGGGCCCGGCACAGATACGCAGTATTTT.

This clonotype was detected ten times or more. The CDR3 bases are TGTGCCAGCAGCCCCCGGACAGGGGGGGTTGCAGATACGCAGTATTTT. Protein sequence: CASSPRTGGVADTQYF. The chain combines TRBV7-9 with TRBJ2-3; 10 bases map to TRBD1. This CDR3 contains 16 residues. The germline V gene encodes CDR1 SEHNR and CDR2 FQNEAQ (reference sequence). The trim removed 5 bases at V and 4 bases at J, leaving 9 bases unmatched.

This clonotype was observed at least ten times. The chain links TRBV30 to TRBJ2-1, with TRBD1 matching 7 bases. V lost 4 bases and J lost 2; bases outside the gene matches: 5. Germline assignment: CDR1 GTSNPN and CDR2 SVGIG (reference sequence). The CDR3 is 14 amino acids. This CDR3 is CAWNVGQPYNEQFF. The DNA for the CDR3 is TGTGCCTGGAACGTGGGACAGCCCTACAATGAGCAGTTCTTC.

This clonotype was observed at least ten times. The gene calls are TRBV7-9 and TRBJ2-1; D not certain. The V end lost 0 bases, the J end lost 9 bases, and 6 bases lay between the germline ends. The CDR3 sequence is 12 residues long. The V gene's germline CDR1 is SEHNR and CDR2 FQNEAQ (reference sequence). CDR3 in DNA: TGTGCCAGCAGCTTAGCGGTGGGTGAGCAGTTCTTC. This gives the protein CASSLAVGEQFF.

This clonotype was recorded at least ten times. The gene calls are TRBV20-1 and TRBJ2-7; the D gene is possibly TRBD1 (5 bases). V was trimmed by 6 bases and J by 1 base, leaving 13 bases between them. The germline V gene has CDR1 DFQATT and CDR2 SNEGSKA (reference sequence). There are 13 residues in the CDR3. The CDR3 spells CSATVYPSYEQYF. Here the CDR3 DNA reads TGCAGTGCGACAGTCTATCCTTCCTACGAGCAGTACTTC.

This clonotype was picked up many times. The chain is built from TRBV2 and TRBJ1-1; TRBD1 might be the D (5 bases). V was cut by 6 bases and J by 0 bases, with 14 bases left in between. Germline CDR1 and CDR2: SNHLY and FYNNEI. The CDR3 covers 15 residues. Here the CDR3 reads CASRNDRSMNTEAFF. CDR3 sequence (DNA): TGTGCCAGCAGAAACGACAGATCCATGAACACTGAAGCTTTCTTT.

This clonotype was seen at least ten times. The J gene is TRBJ1-1, the V gene TRBV2; no firm D call. Trimming took 1 base from V and 1 from J, leaving 10 bases between them. The CDR3 has 15 residues. The germline V gene has CDR1 SNHLY and CDR2 FYNNEI. Here the CDR3 reads CASSEEVQTNTEAFF. The DNA for the CDR3 is TGTGCCAGCAGTGAAGAGGTACAGACGAACACTGAAGCTTTCTTT.

This clonotype appeared many times. The chain has TRBV3-1 and TRBJ1-1; D gene unclear. V lost 1 base to trimming and J lost 5 bases, with 11 bases between them. The CDR3 spans 14 residues. Germline V gene lookup returns CDR1 LGHDT and CDR2 YNNKEL (reference sequence). CDR3 DNA: TGTGCCAGCAGCCAAGGCCCCCCAGGTACTGAAGCTTTCTTT. Translation: CASSQGPPGTEAFF. The variable domain in full, completed from reference TRBV3-1 and TRBJ1-1, reads DTAVSQTPKYLVTQMGNDKSIKCEQNLGHDTMYWYKQDSKKFLKIMFSYNNKELIINETVPNRFSPKSPDKAHLNLHINSLELGDSAVYFCASSQGPPGTEAFFGQGTRLTVV.

The chain uses TRBV5-4 and TRBJ2-2; a weak D match, TRBD2 (6 bases). Trimming took 10 bases from V and 1 from J, leaving 14 bases between them. CDR1 SGHNT and CDR2 YYREEE come from the germline V gene (reference sequence). The CDR3 has 14 amino acids. This CDR3 reads CAYHGTGNTGELFF. The CDR3 bases are TGTGCCTACCATGGGACTGGGAACACCGGGGAGCTGTTTTTT.

The sample holds many counts of this clonotype. This rearrangement joins TRBV5-1 to TRBJ2-1; D unresolved. The CDR3 is 16 amino acids. Deletions cut 0 bases from V and 0 bases from J, with 10 bases between. Germline V gene data show CDR1 as SGHRS and CDR2 as YFSETQ. The CDR3 spells CASSLGSFSSYNEQFF. CDR3 bases: TGCGCCAGCAGCTTGGGTTCGTTTAGCTCCTACAATGAGCAGTTCTTC.

This clonotype came up a few times. The chain links TRBV7-9 to TRBJ1-4; TRBD1 might be the D (6 bases). Deletions cut 5 bases from V and 3 bases from J, with 13 bases between. The CDR3 consists of 15 residues. Germline lookup yields CDR1 SEHNR and CDR2 FQNEAQ (reference sequence). The CDR3 is CASSPQGYSNEKLFF. CDR3 bases: TGTGCCAGCAGCCCCCAGGGGTATTCTAATGAAAAACTGTTTTTT.

This clonotype was counted between two and nine times. The CDR3 nucleotides read TGCAGTGCTACGACACACAGGACAGGCCGCCTCTCTGGAAACACCATATATTTT. This translates into CSATTHRTGRLSGNTIYF. The J gene is TRBJ1-3, the V gene TRBV20-1; 7 nucleotides agree with TRBD1. Germline assignment: CDR1 DFQATT and CDR2 SNEGSKA (reference sequence). The CDR3 totals 18 residues. After removal of 4 bases from V and 0 bases from J, the junction contained 15 bases not matched to a gene.

The sample holds a few counts of this clonotype. The V and J genes are TRBV28 and TRBJ1-5, with TRBD1 identical over 9 bases. The V gene's germline CDR1 is MDHEN and CDR2 SYDVKM. This CDR3 contains 15 residues. Unmatched junction bases numbered 12, after V lost 8 bases and J lost 7 bases. This chain's CDR3 is CASRPRDRVRQPQHF. The CDR3 nucleotides read TGTGCCAGCCGCCCCCGGGACAGGGTCAGGCAGCCCCAGCATTTT.

The chain couples TRBV5-1 to TRBJ2-1; D is uncertain. Germline assignment: CDR1 SGHRS and CDR2 YFSETQ. The CDR3 extends over 14 amino acids. Trimming took off 0 bases at V and 2 bases at J, with 6 bases between the two ends. CDR3 sequence (DNA): TGCGCCAGCAGCTTGGGGCGCCCCTACAATGAGCAGTTCTTC. Residues: CASSLGRPYNEQFF.

This clonotype has ten or more counts. This rearrangement joins TRBV3-1 to TRBJ2-1; 8 bases are a match to TRBD2. The CDR3 is 14 residues long. Looked up from germline, CDR1 is LGHDT and CDR2 is YNNKEL (reference sequence). Trimming removed 3 bases from V and 4 bases from J; junction bases left unmatched: 2. The DNA of the CDR3 is TGTGCCAGCAGCCAGACTAGCGCTTACAATGAGCAGTTCTTC. Translating it yields CASSQTSAYNEQFF.

At least ten counts were recorded for this clonotype. The chain is built from TRBV3-1 and TRBJ2-7, with TRBD2 matching 12 bases. Germline V gene lookup returns CDR1 LGHDT and CDR2 YNNKEL (reference sequence). This CDR3 contains 17 residues. The J segment lost 2 bases and the V segment lost 0 bases, leaving 5 bases of the junction unmatched. CDR3 bases: TGTGCCAGCAGCCAAGATCCAGGGACTAGCGGGCCCTACGAGCAGTACTTC. Protein product: CASSQDPGTSGPYEQYF.

In this sample, this clonotype turned up many times. The V call is TRBV28, the J call TRBJ1-2; perhaps TRBD1 as D (5 bases). Germline V gene sequence: CDR1 MDHEN, CDR2 SYDVKM. This CDR3 comprises 14 residues. Deletions cut 2 bases from V and 5 bases from J, with 12 bases between. DNA of the CDR3: TGTGCCAGCAGTTTAGAGGGGTGGCCATATGGCTACACCTTC. It encodes CASSLEGWPYGYTF.

This clonotype has ten or more counts. The rearrangement joins TRBV20-1 to TRBJ2-2; 7 bases are shared with TRBD2. Germline lookup yields CDR1 DFQATT and CDR2 SNEGSKA (reference sequence). The CDR3 length is 16 residues. V was clipped by 1 base and J by 4 bases; unmatched bases: 9. The CDR3 DNA reads as TGCAGTGCTAGAGGAGTGGGAACTAGCGTCACCGGGGAGCTGTTTTTT. Protein: CSARGVGTSVTGELFF.

This clonotype was detected many times. The rearrangement joins TRBV2 to TRBJ2-7; 7 positions agree with TRBD1. V was pared by 8 bases and J by 2 bases, with 6 bases of the junction left unmatched. This CDR3 is built from 13 residues. Per the germline V gene, CDR1 is SNHLY and CDR2 is FYNNEI. This CDR3 reads CASDKTGTYEQYF. Here the CDR3 DNA reads TGTGCCAGCGATAAGACAGGGACCTACGAGCAGTACTTC.

In this sample, this clonotype turned up many times. The rearrangement links TRBV29-1 to TRBJ2-3, with TRBD2 identical over 8 bases. Germline V gene data show CDR1 as SQVTM and CDR2 as ANQGSEA. J was trimmed by 0 bases and V by 4 bases; bases with no gene match: 3. The CDR3 has 14 amino acids. The CDR3 loop is CSVGSGRSTDTQYF. The CDR3 DNA reads TGCAGCGTTGGCAGCGGGAGAAGCACAGATACGCAGTATTTT.

The table lists this clonotype with many counts. The J gene is TRBJ2-7, the V gene TRBV5-1; TRBD1 matches 10 bases. This CDR3 is built from 16 residues. CDR1 and CDR2 (germline): SGHRS, YFSETQ. The junction had 9 bases not matched to a gene; V was cut back by 2 bases and J by 4 bases. This chain's CDR3 is CASSFAPGQGGYEQYF. The CDR3 region has the DNA TGCGCCAGCAGCTTTGCCCCCGGACAGGGGGGGTACGAGCAGTACTTC.

In its sample, this clonotype was seen many times. As DNA, the CDR3 is TGCGCCAGCAGCCAAGACCCCGGGACAGGCTACTACGAGCAGTACTTC. Protein: CASSQDPGTGYYEQYF. The V call is TRBV4-3, the J call TRBJ2-7; 8 bases map to TRBD1. Germline lookup yields CDR1 LGHNA and CDR2 YSLEER. The CDR3 spans 16 residues. Trimming removed 0 bases from V and 3 bases from J; junction bases left unmatched: 7.

There are many counts of this clonotype. The chain couples TRBV5-1 to TRBJ2-3; TRBD2 agrees at 10 bases. Trimming removed 0 bases from V and 4 bases from J; junction bases left unmatched: 11. This CDR3 comprises 18 residues. Germline V lookup: CDR1 SGHRS, CDR2 YFSETQ. CDR3 nucleotides: TGCGCCAGCAGCTTGGACGTATCTAGCGGGAGTAACCCAGATACGCAGTATTTT. Translation: CASSLDVSSGSNPDTQYF.

V and J are TRBV5-1 and TRBJ2-2, with 11 bases that match TRBD1. Trimming took 0 bases from V and 5 from J; bases not matched to a gene: 3. CDR1 is SGHRS and CDR2 is YFSETQ in the germline V gene. The CDR3 totals 16 residues. In DNA, the CDR3 is TGCGCCAGCAGCTTGGAGGGACAGGGGGTAACCGGGGAGCTGTTTTTT. Its protein is CASSLEGQGVTGELFF.

As regards this clonotype: One junction end disagrees with the germline gene, perhaps due to a read error. The rearrangement links TRBV5-1 to TRBJ1-2; D is perhaps TRBD1 (6 bases). This CDR3 has 14 amino acids. CDR1 is SGHRS and CDR2 is YFSETQ in the germline V gene. CDR3 loop: CASSLEGGSYDYTF. The CDR3 region has the DNA TGCGCCAGCAGCTTGGAGGGGGGTAGCTATGACTACACCTTC.

The genes are TRBV20-1 and TRBJ1-2; D is undetermined. This CDR3 has 14 residues. The germline V and J ends were trimmed by 3 bases and 6 bases, with 17 bases remaining between them. Germline loops: CDR1 DFQATT, CDR2 SNEGSKA (reference sequence). The CDR3 region is CSASLGRLIDGYTF. DNA for the CDR3: TGCAGTGCTAGTCTTGGCAGGTTAATAGATGGCTACACCTTC.

This clonotype was observed at least ten times. The gene calls are TRBV7-9 and TRBJ2-1, with D uncertain. CDR1 and CDR2 (germline): SEHNR, FQNEAQ (reference sequence). V was cut by 1 base and J by 7 bases, with 11 bases left in between. The CDR3 totals 14 residues. Here the CDR3 DNA reads TGTGCCAGCAGCTTAGGAGGTTTCGGAAATGAGCAGTTCTTC. Translating it yields CASSLGGFGNEQFF.